This TCR beta chain came from a study of T cells in Graves' hyperthyroidism and ophthalmopathy. Disease duration under 2 months; hyperthyroidism patients were aged 18 to 65. Trimming removed 4 bases from V and 1 base from J, with 15 bases in between. The CDR3 spans 15 residues. Germline CDR1 and CDR2: SGHRS and YFSETQ. Overall study results and limits: Most clonotypes expanded in the thyroid (above 0.001) were also present in blood.

This clonotype appeared a few times. Its antigen is as yet unknown. RNA transcripts gave rise to amplified TCR beta CDR3 regions. TCR CDR3 underwent first-round RT-PCR with the HTBI primer set. TCRdb independently ran MiXCR on the multiplex PCR reads; one entry per CDR3 protein. The data show more than 150,000 distinct CDR3 sequences, about a sixth seen once. The sequenced sample was blood. The clonotype originates from a woman aged 45 to 65 with Graves' hyperthyroidism. The V gene is TRBV5-1, the J gene TRBJ2-7, with D unclear. CDR3 loop: CASSPGPIHSYEQYF. CDR3 coding DNA: TGCGCCAGCAGCCCAGGACCAATCCATTCCTACGAGCAGTACTTC.